The clone carrying this TCR beta chain counts as hyperexpanded by frequency. Its cognate antigen is unknown. TRB amplification used approximately 250 ng of peripheral blood genomic DNA. TRB was amplified by touch-down multiplex PCR, primer pools A and B combined. For each CDR3 protein, TCRdb gives one entry from its re-call of the multiplex PCR reads, without DNA. Found here are 8,000 to 8,500 distinct CDR3 sequences; the top ten clones hold over 25%. This sample was included in a study of T cell clusters in autoimmune cytopenias. Study overall: A median of 51,575 TRB reads per sample yielded a median around 2,500 distinct clonotypes. The study's findings and limits: Exclusive TRB clusters were almost three-fold more numerous in healthy donors than in active autoimmune hepatitis. Physiological T cell clusters of healthy donors were apparently absent in primary autoimmune cytopenia patients. No cluster-lack signature appeared between secondary cytopenia and chronic lymphocytic leukemia patients, apparently due to lymphoma masking.

CDR3 length equals 11 residues. Germline CDR1 SQVTM, CDR2 ANQGSEA. V and J are TRBV29-1 and TRBJ2-7. Sequencing used peripheral blood. The sequence derives from a human donor with an autoimmune cytopenia or autoimmune hepatitis (not recorded which). The CDR3 is CSVESDYEQYF.